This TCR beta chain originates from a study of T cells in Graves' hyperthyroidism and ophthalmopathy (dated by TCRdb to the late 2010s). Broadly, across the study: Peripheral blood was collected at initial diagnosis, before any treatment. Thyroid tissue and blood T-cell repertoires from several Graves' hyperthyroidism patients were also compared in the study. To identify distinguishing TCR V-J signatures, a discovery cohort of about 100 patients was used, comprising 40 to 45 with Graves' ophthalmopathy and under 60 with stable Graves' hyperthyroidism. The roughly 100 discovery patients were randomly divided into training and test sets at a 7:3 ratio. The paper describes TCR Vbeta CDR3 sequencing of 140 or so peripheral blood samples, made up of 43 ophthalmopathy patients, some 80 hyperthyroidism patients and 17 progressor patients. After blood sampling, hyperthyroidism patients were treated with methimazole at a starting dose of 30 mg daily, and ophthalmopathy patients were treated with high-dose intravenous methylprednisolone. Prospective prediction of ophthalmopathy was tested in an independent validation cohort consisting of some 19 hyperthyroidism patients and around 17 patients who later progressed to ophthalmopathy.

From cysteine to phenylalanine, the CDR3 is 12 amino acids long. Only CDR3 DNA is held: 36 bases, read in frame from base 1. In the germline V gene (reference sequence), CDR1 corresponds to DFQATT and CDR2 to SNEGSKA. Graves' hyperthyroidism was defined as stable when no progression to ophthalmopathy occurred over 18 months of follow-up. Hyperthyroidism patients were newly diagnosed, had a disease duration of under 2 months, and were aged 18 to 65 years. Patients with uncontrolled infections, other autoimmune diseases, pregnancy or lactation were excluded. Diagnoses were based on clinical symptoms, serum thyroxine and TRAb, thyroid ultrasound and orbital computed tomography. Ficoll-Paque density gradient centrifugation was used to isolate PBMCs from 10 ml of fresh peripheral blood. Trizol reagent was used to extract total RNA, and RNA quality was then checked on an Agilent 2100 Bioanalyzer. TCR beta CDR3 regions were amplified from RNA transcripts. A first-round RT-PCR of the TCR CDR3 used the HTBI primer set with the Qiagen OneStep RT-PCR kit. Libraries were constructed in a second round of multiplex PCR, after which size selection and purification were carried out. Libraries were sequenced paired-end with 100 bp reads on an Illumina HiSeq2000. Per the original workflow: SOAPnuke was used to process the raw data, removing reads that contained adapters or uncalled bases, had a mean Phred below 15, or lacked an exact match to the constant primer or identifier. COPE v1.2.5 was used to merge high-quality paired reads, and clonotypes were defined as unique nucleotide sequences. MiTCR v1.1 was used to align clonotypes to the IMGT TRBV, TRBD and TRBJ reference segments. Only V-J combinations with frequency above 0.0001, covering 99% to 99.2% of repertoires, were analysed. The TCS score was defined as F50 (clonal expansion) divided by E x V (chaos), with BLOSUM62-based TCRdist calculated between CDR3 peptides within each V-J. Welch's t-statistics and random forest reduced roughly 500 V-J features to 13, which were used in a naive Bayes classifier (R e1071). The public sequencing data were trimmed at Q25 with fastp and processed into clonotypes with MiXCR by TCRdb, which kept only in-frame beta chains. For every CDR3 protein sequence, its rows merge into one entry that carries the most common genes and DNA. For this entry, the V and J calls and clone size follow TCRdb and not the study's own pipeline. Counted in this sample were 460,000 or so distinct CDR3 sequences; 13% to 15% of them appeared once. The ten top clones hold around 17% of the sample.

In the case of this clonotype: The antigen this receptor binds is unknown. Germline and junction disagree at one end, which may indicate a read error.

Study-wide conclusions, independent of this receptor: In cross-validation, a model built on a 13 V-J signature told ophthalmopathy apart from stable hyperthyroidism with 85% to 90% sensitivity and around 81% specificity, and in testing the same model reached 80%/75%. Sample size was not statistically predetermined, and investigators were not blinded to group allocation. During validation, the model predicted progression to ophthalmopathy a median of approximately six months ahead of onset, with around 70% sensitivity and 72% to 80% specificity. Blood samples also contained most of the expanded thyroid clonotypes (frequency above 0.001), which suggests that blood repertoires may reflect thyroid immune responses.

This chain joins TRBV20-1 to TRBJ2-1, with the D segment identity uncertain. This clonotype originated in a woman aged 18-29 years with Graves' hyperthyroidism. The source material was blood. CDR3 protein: CSAREAGYEQFF. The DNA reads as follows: TGCAGTGCTCGAGAGGCAGGTTATGAGCAGTTCTTC.